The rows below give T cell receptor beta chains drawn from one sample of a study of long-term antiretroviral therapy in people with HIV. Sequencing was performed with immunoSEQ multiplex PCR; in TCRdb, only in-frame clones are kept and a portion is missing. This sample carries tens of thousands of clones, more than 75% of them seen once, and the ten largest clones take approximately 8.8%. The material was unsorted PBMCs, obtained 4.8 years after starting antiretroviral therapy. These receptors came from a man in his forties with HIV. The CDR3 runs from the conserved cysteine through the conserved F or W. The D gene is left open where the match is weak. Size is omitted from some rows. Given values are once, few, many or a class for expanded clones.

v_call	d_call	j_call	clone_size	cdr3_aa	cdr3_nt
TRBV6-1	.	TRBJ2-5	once	CASSEAPDTVETQYF	TGTGCCAGCAGTGAAGCCCCGGACACAGTAGAGACCCAGTACTTC
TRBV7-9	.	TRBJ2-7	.	CASTLQHEQYF	TGTGCCAGCACCCTCCAGCACGAGCAGTACTTC
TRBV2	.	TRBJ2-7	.	CATDLDRSSYEQYF	TGTGCCACCGACCTTGACCGTTCCTCCTACGAGCAGTACTTC
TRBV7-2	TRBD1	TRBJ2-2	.	CASSGQANTGELFF	TGTGCCAGCTCCGGACAGGCCAACACCGGGGAGCTGTTTTTT
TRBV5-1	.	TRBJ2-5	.	CASNPFRGNQETQYF	TGCGCCAGCAACCCTTTCCGGGGAAACCAAGAGACCCAGTACTTC
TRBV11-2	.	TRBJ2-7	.	CASSLVLTGTPYEQYF	TGTGCCAGCAGCTTAGTTTTGACGGGAACCCCCTACGAGCAGTACTTC
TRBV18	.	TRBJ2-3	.	CASSPTVVPPDTQYF	TGTGCCAGCTCACCAACCGTCGTTCCCCCCGATACGCAGTATTTT
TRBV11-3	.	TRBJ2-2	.	CASSPDSGNTFANTGELFF	TGTGCCAGCAGCCCGGACAGTGGGAACACGTTCGCGAACACCGGGGAGCTGTTTTTT
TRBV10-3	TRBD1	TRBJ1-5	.	CAIKQGAQQPQHF	TGTGCCATCAAACAGGGGGCGCAGCAGCCCCAGCATTTT
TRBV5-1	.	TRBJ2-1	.	CASSLARTSGNEQFF	TGCGCCAGCAGCTTGGCCAGGACATCAGGCAATGAGCAGTTCTTC
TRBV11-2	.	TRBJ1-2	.	CASSPDGYGYTF	TGTGCCAGCAGCCCGGACGGCTATGGCTACACCTTC
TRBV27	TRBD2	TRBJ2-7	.	CASRATGTSGGLPYEQYF	TGTGCCAGCAGGGCGACCGGGACTAGCGGGGGTTTGCCCTACGAGCAGTACTTC
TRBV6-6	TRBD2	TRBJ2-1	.	CASSHTGGPYNEQFF	TGTGCCAGCAGTCATACGGGAGGGCCCTACAATGAGCAGTTCTTC
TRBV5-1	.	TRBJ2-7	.	CASSSYEQYF	TGCGCCAGCAGCTCCTACGAGCAGTACTTC
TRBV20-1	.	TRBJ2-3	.	CSVDGTDTQYF	TGCAGTGTTGACGGGACAGATACGCAGTATTTT
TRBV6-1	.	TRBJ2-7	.	CASRQGGRYEQYF	TGTGCCAGCAGACAAGGGGGTAGATACGAGCAGTACTTC
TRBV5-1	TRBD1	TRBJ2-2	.	CASSWFSGTGVTGELFF	TGCGCCAGCAGTTGGTTTTCCGGGACAGGGGTCACCGGGGAGCTGTTTTTT